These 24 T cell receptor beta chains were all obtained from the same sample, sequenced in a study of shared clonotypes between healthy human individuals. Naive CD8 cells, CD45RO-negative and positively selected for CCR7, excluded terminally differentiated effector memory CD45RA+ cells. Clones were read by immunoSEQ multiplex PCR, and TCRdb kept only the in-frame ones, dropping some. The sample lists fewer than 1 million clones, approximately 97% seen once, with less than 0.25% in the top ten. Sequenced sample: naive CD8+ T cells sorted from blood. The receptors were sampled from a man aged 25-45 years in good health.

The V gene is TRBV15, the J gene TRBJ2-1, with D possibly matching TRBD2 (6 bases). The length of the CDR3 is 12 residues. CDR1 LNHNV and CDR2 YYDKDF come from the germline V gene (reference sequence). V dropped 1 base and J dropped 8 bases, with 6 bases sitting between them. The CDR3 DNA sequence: TGTGCCACCAGCAGAGGGGGGGATGAGCAGTTCTTC. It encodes CATSRGGDEQFF.

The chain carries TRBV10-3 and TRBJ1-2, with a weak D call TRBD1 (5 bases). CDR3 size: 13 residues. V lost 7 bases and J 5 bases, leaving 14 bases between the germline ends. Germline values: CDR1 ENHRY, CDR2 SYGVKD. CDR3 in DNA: TGTGCCATCATGGGGGTTGGGGGTTATGGCTACACCTTC. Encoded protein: CAIMGVGGYGYTF.

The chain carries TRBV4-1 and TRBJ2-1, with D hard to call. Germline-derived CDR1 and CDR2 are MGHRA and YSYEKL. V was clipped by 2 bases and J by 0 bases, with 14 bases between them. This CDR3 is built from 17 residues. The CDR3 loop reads CASSQRIAGSSYNEQFF. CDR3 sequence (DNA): TGCGCCAGCAGCCAACGTATAGCCGGTAGCTCCTACAATGAGCAGTTCTTC.

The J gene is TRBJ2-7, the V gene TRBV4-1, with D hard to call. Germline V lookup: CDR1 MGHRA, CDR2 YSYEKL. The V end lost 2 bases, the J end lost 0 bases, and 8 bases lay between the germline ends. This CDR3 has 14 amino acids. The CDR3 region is CASSQSGGSYEQYF. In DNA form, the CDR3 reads TGCGCCAGCAGCCAATCCGGCGGCTCCTACGAGCAGTACTTC.

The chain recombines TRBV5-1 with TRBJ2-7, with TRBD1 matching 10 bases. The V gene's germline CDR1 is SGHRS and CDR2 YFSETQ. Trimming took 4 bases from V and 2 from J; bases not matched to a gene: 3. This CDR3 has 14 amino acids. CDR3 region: CASSIGQGAYEQYF. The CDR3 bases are TGCGCCAGCAGCATCGGACAGGGGGCCTACGAGCAGTACTTC.

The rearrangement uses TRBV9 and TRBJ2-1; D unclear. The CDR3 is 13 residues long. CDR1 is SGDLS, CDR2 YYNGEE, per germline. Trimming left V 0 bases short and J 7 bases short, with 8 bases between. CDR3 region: CASSVGGWNEQFF. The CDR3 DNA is TGTGCCAGCAGCGTAGGTGGATGGAATGAGCAGTTCTTC.

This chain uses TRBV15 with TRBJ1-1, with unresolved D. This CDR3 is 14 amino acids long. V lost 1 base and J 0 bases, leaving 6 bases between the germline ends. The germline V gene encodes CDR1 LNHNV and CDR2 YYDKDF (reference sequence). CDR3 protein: CATSRVLMNTEAFF. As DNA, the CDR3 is TGTGCCACCAGCAGAGTACTTATGAACACTGAAGCTTTCTTT.

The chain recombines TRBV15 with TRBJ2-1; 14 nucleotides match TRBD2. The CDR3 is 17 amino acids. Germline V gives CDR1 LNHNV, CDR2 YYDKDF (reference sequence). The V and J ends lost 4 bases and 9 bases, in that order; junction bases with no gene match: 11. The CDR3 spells CATSNPGTSGRLGEQFF. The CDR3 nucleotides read TGTGCCACCAGCAACCCGGGGACTAGCGGGAGACTTGGTGAGCAGTTCTTC.

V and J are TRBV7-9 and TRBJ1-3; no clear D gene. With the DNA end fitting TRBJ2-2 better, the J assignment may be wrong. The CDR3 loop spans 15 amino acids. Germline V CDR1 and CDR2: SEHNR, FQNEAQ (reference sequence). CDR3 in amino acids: CASSLVGVGTGELFF. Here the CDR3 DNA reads TGTGCCAGCAGCTTAGTCGGAGTAGGTACCGGGGAGCTGTTTTTT.

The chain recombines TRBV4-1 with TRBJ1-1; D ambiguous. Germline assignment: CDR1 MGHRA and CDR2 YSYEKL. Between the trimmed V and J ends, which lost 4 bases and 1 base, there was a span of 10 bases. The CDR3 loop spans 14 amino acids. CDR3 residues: CASSPLTRNTEAFF. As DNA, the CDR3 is TGCGCCAGCAGCCCCCTGACAAGGAACACTGAAGCTTTCTTT.

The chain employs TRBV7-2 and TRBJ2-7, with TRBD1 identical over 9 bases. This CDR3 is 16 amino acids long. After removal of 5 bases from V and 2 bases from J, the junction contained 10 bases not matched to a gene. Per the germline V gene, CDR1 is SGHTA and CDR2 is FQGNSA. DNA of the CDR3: TGTGCCAGCAGCAGAAGCCGGGACAGGGACACCTACGAGCAGTACTTC. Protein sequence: CASSRSRDRDTYEQYF. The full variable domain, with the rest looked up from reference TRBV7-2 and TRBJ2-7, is GAGVSQSPSNKVTEKGKDVELRCDPISGHTALYWYRQSLGQGLEFLIYFQGNSAPDKSGLPSDRFSAERTGGSVSTLTIQRTQQEDSAVYLCASSRSRDRDTYEQYFGPGTRLTVT.

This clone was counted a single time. CDR3 loop: CASSPSGHGGNEQFF. In DNA form, the CDR3 reads TGTGCCAGCAGCCCTAGCGGCCACGGGGGCAATGAGCAGTTCTTC. This chain joins TRBV9 and TRBJ2-1; the match to TRBD2 covers 7 bases. Germline trimming cut 4 bases from V and 6 bases from J; bases unmatched to any gene: 10. The CDR3 extends over 15 amino acids. Germline CDR1 reads SGDLS; CDR2 reads YYNGEE.

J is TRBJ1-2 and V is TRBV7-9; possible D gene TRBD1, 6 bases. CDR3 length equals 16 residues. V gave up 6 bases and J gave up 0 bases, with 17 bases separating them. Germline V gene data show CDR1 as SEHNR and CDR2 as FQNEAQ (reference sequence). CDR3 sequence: CASSPGEGEANYGYTF. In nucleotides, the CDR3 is TGTGCCAGCAGTCCTGGGGAGGGGGAAGCTAACTATGGCTACACCTTC.

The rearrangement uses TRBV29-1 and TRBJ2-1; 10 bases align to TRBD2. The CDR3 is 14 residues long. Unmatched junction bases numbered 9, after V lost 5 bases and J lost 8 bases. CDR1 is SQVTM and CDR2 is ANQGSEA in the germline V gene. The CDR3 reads CSVRLAGASHEQFF. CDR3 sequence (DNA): TGCAGCGTTAGGCTAGCGGGAGCGTCGCATGAGCAGTTCTTC.

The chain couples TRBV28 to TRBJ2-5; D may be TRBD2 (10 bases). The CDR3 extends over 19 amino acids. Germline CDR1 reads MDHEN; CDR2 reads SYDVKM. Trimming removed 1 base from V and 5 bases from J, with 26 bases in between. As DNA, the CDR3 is TGTGCCAGCAGTTTATATGACAGGGGGTGGGCTAGCGGGAGTGAGACCCAGTACTTC. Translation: CASSLYDRGWASGSETQYF.

The CDR3 DNA reads as TGTGCCAGCAGCTTAGCGCCCGGGACAGGGGGGACAGATACGCAGTATTTT. Its protein product is CASSLAPGTGGTDTQYF. The chain carries TRBV7-9 and TRBJ2-3; 11 bases agree with TRBD1. This CDR3 contains 17 residues. Germline V gene sequence: CDR1 SEHNR, CDR2 FQNEAQ (reference sequence). V gave up 0 bases and J gave up 3 bases; unmatched junction bases: 5.

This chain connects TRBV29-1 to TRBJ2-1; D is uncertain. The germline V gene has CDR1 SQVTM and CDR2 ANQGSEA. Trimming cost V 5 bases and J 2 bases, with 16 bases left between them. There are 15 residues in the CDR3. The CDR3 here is CSVYWVSPTYNEQFF. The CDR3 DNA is TGCAGCGTTTATTGGGTTTCCCCAACCTACAATGAGCAGTTCTTC.

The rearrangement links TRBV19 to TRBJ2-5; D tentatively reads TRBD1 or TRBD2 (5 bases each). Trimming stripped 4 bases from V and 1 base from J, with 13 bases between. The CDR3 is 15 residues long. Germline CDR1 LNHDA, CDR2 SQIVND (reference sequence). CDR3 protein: CASSTRDGTQETQYF. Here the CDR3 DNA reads TGTGCCAGTAGTACCCGGGACGGAACCCAAGAGACCCAGTACTTC.

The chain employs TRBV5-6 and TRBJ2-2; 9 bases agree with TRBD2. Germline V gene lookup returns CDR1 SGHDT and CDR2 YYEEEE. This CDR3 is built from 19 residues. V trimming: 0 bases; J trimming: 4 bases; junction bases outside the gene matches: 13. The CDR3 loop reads CASSLDGVGSGSSTGELFF. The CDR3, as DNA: TGTGCCAGCAGCTTGGACGGCGTTGGTAGCGGGAGCAGCACCGGGGAGCTGTTTTTT.

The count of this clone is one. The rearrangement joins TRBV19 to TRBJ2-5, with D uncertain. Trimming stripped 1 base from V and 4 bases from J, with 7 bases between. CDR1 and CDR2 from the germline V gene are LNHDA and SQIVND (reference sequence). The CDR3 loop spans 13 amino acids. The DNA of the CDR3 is TGTGCCAGTAGTATAGTGTACACAGAGACCCAGTACTTC. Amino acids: CASSIVYTETQYF. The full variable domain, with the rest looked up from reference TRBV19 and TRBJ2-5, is DGGITQSPKYLFRKEGQNVTLSCEQNLNHDAMYWYRQDPGQGLRLIYYSQIVNDFQKGDIAEGYSVSREKKESFPLTVTSAQKNPTAFYLCASSIVYTETQYFGPGTRLLVL.

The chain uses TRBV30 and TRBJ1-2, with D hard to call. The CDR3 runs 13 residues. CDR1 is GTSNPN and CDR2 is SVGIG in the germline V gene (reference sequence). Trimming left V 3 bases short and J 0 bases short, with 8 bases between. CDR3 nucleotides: TGTGCCTGGAGAGGACCGGCTAACTATGGCTACACCTTC. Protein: CAWRGPANYGYTF.

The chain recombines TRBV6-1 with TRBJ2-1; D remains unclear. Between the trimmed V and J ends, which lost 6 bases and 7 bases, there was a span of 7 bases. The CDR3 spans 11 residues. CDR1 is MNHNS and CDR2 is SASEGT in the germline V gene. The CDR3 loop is CASRIANEQFF. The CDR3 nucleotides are TGTGCCAGCAGGATAGCAAATGAGCAGTTCTTC.

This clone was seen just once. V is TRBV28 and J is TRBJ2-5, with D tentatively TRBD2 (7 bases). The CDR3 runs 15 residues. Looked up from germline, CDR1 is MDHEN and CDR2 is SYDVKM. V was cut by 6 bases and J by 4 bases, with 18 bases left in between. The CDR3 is CASRYRDTGGETQYF. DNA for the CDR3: TGTGCCAGCAGATACCGGGACACGGGAGGAGAGACCCAGTACTTC.

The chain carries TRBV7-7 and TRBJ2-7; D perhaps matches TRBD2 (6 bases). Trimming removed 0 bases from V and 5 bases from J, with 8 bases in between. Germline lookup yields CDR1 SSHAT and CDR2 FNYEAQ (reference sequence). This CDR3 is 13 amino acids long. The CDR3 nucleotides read TGTGCCAGCAGCTTAGCGCCGGGGGACGAGCAGTACTTC. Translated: CASSLAPGDEQYF. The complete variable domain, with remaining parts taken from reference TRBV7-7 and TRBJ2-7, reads GAGVSQSPRYKVTKRGQDVTLRCDPISSHATLYWYQQALGQGPEFLTYFNYEAQPDKSGLPSDRFSAERPEGSISTLTIQRTEQRDSAMYRCASSLAPGDEQYFGPGTRLTVT.